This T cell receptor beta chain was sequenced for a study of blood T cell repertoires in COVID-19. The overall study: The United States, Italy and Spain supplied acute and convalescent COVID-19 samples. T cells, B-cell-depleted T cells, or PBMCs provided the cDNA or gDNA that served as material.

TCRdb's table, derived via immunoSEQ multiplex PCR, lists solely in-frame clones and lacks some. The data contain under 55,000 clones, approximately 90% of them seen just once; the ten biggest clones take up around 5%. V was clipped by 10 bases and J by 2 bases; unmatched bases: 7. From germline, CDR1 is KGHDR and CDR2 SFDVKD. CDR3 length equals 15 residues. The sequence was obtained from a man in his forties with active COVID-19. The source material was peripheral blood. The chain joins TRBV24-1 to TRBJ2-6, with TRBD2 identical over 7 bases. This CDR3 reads CATGRVEAGANVLTF. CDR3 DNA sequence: TGTGCCACAGGGAGGGTGGAAGCTGGGGCCAACGTCCTGACTTTC.